This TCR beta chain stems from a study of T cells in Graves' hyperthyroidism and ophthalmopathy. The CDR3 sequence is 15 residues long. V was cut by 4 bases and J by 2 bases, with 13 bases left in between. Germline lookup yields CDR1 SEHNR and CDR2 FQNEAQ (reference sequence). Study findings and constraints: Stable hyperthyroidism and ophthalmopathy were separated using 13 V-J signatures.

The TCR beta CDR3 regions underwent amplification using RNA transcripts as the source. HTBI primers were employed in a first-round RT-PCR of the TCR CDR3. TCRdb processed the multiplex PCR reads anew with MiXCR; each CDR3 protein has one entry. The data contain about 460,000 distinct CDR3 sequences, around a fifth of them singletons. Orbital computed tomography, thyroid ultrasound, serum thyroxine and TRAb, and clinical symptoms together informed the diagnoses. PBMCs were obtained from about 9 ml fresh peripheral blood. This clonotype was seen a few times. The antigen is not known. The sequenced sample consisted of blood. V is TRBV7-9 and J is TRBJ2-3, with D tentatively TRBD1 or TRBD2 (5 bases each). The receptor's source is a woman in her 70s with Graves' ophthalmopathy. CDR3 protein: CASSSGTEHTDTQYF. In DNA form, the CDR3 reads TGTGCCAGCAGCTCGGGGACGGAGCACACAGATACGCAGTATTTT.